Presented here are 15 T cell receptor beta chains from one specimen sequenced in a study of regulatory T cells in long-lasting Graves disease. Sequencing libraries for TCR beta were prepared with iRepertoire HTBI primers and Arm-PCR of CDR3 regions. Each CDR3 protein gets one entry after TCRdb re-called the multiplex PCR reads with MiXCR. The data contain 400,000 to 550,000 distinct CDR3 sequences, around 15% of them singletons. Noted time point: newly diagnosed GD, antithyroid drugs for less than 3 months. Preparation of the TCR library used RNA extracted from PBMCs. These records were also assigned to another study, of T cells in Graves' hyperthyroidism and ophthalmopathy.

The specimen comprised peripheral blood mononuclear cells (PBMCs), sampled at new diagnosis, from a patient treated with antithyroid drugs. The receptors derive from a woman aged 18-29 years with Graves disease.

There are many counts of this clonotype. The junction departs from germline at one end; a sequencing error may be responsible. This sequence joins TRBV27 and TRBJ2-2; D is unclear. The CDR3 has 14 residues. Germline CDR1 is MNHEY and CDR2 is SMNVEV (reference sequence). In nucleotides, the CDR3 is TGTGCCATCAGTGACCGGCAGAACACCGGGGAGCTGTTTTTT. This translates into CAISDRQNTGELFF.

This chain connects TRBV7-9 to TRBJ2-2, with 7 bases aligning to TRBD2. The CDR3 covers 16 residues. Germline lookup yields CDR1 SEHNR and CDR2 FQNEAQ (reference sequence). Trimming cost V 4 bases and J 1 base; bases outside gene matches: 6. The CDR3 bases are TGTGCCAGCAGCTCGGCCCCTAGCGGGAACACCGGGGAGCTGTTTTTT. Its protein is CASSSAPSGNTGELFF. Full variable domain (outside the CDR3, taken from reference TRBV7-9 and TRBJ2-2): DTGVSQNPRHKITKRGQNVTFRCDPISEHNRLYWYRQTLGQGPEFLTYFQNEAQLEKSRLLSDRFSAERPKGSFSTLEIQRTEQGDSAMYLCASSSAPSGNTGELFFGEGSRLTVL.

This clonotype turned up a few times. This chain joins TRBV12-3 or TRBV12-4 and TRBJ2-4; maybe TRBD2 (6 bases). The CDR3 is 14 residues long. Trimming left V 3 bases short and J 8 bases short, with 14 bases between. DNA of the CDR3: TGTGCCAGCAGTTTTGTGGAGGGTGGGCACATTCAGTACTTC. It encodes CASSFVEGGHIQYF.

The chain is built from TRBV4-1 and TRBJ2-7; TRBD2 aligns across 9 bases. Trimming took 4 bases from V and 0 from J; bases not matched to a gene: 10. The CDR3 spans 17 residues. CDR1 MGHRA and CDR2 YSYEKL come from the germline V gene. The chain's CDR3 is CASSPLPSGKSSYEQYF. The CDR3 DNA is TGCGCCAGCAGCCCCCTACCTAGCGGGAAGAGCTCCTACGAGCAGTACTTC.

Of note for this clonotype: One junction end does not reproduce the germline sequence, and a read error may be involved. V usage is TRBV7-9 and J usage is TRBJ1-4, with 10 positions matching TRBD1. The germline gives CDR1 SEHNR, CDR2 FQNEAQ (reference sequence). The CDR3 totals 15 residues. This CDR3 is CASSLLTGGQEKLFF. The CDR3 region has the DNA TGTGCCAGCAGCTTACTGACAGGGGGCCAGGAAAAGCTGTTTTTT.

This clonotype occurred a few times. V gene TRBV4-1 combines with J gene TRBJ2-7; D might be TRBD2 (6 bases). The CDR3 is 19 amino acids. Per germline, CDR1 MGHRA and CDR2 YSYEKL. Between the trimmed V and J ends, which lost 4 bases and 3 bases, there was a span of 28 bases. For the CDR3, the DNA is TGCGCCAGCAGCCTATCGTTAAGGGACTTGGACCCTGGGGGCTACGAGCAGTACTTC. It is translated as CASSLSLRDLDPGGYEQYF.

This clonotype was detected many times. The CDR3: CASSLEGTAGELFF. CDR3 in DNA: TGTGCCAGCAGCTTAGAGGGGACTGCCGGGGAGCTGTTTTTT. The chain is built from TRBV11-2 and TRBJ2-2; tentatively, D is TRBD2 (6 bases). Germline V gene sequence: CDR1 SGHAT, CDR2 FQNNGV. This CDR3 is 14 amino acids long. Trimming shortened V by 0 bases and J by 6 bases, and 8 bases separated the two germline ends.

This clonotype was observed a handful of times. The V and J genes are TRBV13 and TRBJ2-7; 12 bases match TRBD2. The CDR3 extends over 17 amino acids. Looked up from germline, CDR1 is PRHDT and CDR2 is FYEKMQ (reference sequence). The junction had 9 bases not matched to a gene; V was cut back by 5 bases and J by 1 base. This chain's CDR3 is CASSPNILAGGSYEQYF. For the CDR3, the DNA is TGTGCCAGCAGCCCGAACATACTAGCGGGAGGTTCCTACGAGCAGTACTTC. The full variable domain, with the rest looked up from reference TRBV13 and TRBJ2-7, is AAGVIQSPRHLIKEKRETATLKCYPIPRHDTVYWYQQGPGQDPQFLISFYEKMQSDKGSIPDRFSAQQFSDYHSELNMSSLELGDSALYFCASSPNILAGGSYEQYFGPGTRLTVT.

There are a few counts of this clonotype. This CDR3 is CASRPETLNYGYTF. The CDR3 DNA is TGTGCCAGCAGGCCGGAGACTTTAAACTATGGCTACACCTTC. The chain is built from TRBV27 and TRBJ1-2; D not certain. The germline V gene has CDR1 MNHEY and CDR2 SMNVEV (reference sequence). This CDR3 contains 14 residues. Trimming stripped 6 bases from V and 2 bases from J, with 13 bases between.

At least ten counts were recorded for this clonotype. The chain joins TRBV2 to TRBJ2-3; 7 bases map to TRBD2. This CDR3 has 15 amino acids. Germline-derived CDR1 and CDR2 are SNHLY and FYNNEI. V lost 6 bases to trimming and J lost 0 bases; unmatched junction nucleotides: 6. CDR3 sequence: CASRLTSSSTDTQYF. In DNA, the CDR3 is TGTGCCAGCAGATTGACTAGCTCTAGCACAGATACGCAGTATTTT.

The sample holds many counts of this clonotype. The genes are TRBV3-1 and TRBJ1-1; D remains unclear. V was trimmed by 0 bases and J by 2 bases, leaving 10 bases between them. CDR1 LGHDT and CDR2 YNNKEL come from the germline V gene (reference sequence). This CDR3 has 15 residues. CDR3 DNA: TGTGCCAGCAGCCAAGATTCTTTGAAAAACACTGAAGCTTTCTTT. This codes for CASSQDSLKNTEAFF.

This clonotype showed up many times. In DNA form, the CDR3 reads TGTGCCAGCTCACCGGGAAAAGATGGCTACACCTTC. This encodes CASSPGKDGYTF. The gene calls are TRBV18 and TRBJ1-2; D gene unclear. Germline V gene lookup returns CDR1 KGHSH and CDR2 LQKENI. The CDR3 sequence is 12 residues long. V lost 3 bases and J lost 6, with 8 bases in between.

This clonotype was found many times. The rearrangement uses TRBV12-3 or TRBV12-4 and TRBJ2-1; the D is unclear. The CDR3 extends over 18 amino acids. The ends were cut back, 0 bases at V and 3 bases at J, with 18 bases in the middle. CDR3 DNA sequence: TGTGCCAGCAGTTTAGCGCTGAACGGGTGGAACCTCTACAATGAGCAGTTCTTC. Its translation is CASSLALNGWNLYNEQFF.

Details on this clonotype: A far larger clone lies a single base away; this is likely a read error. The chain uses TRBV6-1 and TRBJ2-5; 8 bases agree with TRBD2. From germline, CDR1 is MNHNS and CDR2 SASEGT. This CDR3 region has 15 residues. The CDR3 DNA reads TGTGCCAGCTCAGTTACGGGAGGGGGGTACAATGAGCAGTCCTTC. Protein sequence: CASSVTGGGYNEQSF.

This clonotype was seen ten or more times. This chain connects TRBV27 to TRBJ2-7; D uncertain. Germline CDR1 reads MNHEY; CDR2 reads SMNVEV (reference sequence). The CDR3 runs to 13 residues. V lost 3 bases and J 7 bases, leaving 13 bases between the germline ends. CDR3 protein: CASSFGLLGEQYF. CDR3 DNA sequence: TGTGCCAGCAGTTTTGGCCTACTCGGGGAGCAGTACTTC.